This T cell receptor (beta chain) was recorded in a study of blood T cell repertoires in COVID-19. Study at large: Italy, Spain and the United States were the sources of the convalescent and acute COVID-19 samples. PBMCs, B-cell-depleted T cells, or T cells provided the cDNA or gDNA that made up the material.

Study processing details: Nucleated cell counts were estimated from reference gene primer amplification. Sequenced by immunoSEQ multiplex PCR; TCRdb stores in-frame clones only, minus some. V, J and clone size are taken as reported in that table, and D and trimming were inferred from the DNA itself. This table has around 300,000 clones, around 88% appearing once. V was trimmed by 8 bases and J by 5 bases, leaving 13 bases between them. The CDR3 is made up of 13 amino acids. CDR1 SQVTM and CDR2 ANQGSEA come from the germline V gene. This clone was detected only a few times. The sequence came from a man between 25 and 39 years old with active or convalescent COVID-19. The sample was peripheral blood. V and J are TRBV29-1 and TRBJ1-6; D is undetermined. The CDR3 here is CSIRVVDNSPLHF. The CDR3 DNA sequence: TGCAGCATCCGGGTGGTGGATAATTCACCCCTCCACTTT. The whole variable domain, filled in from reference TRBV29-1 and TRBJ1-6, reads SAVISQKPSRDICQRGTSLTIQCQVDSQVTMMFWYRQQPGQSLTLIATANQGSEATYESGFVIDKFPISRPNLTFSTLTVSNMSPEDSSIYLCSIRVVDNSPLHFGNGTRLTVT.